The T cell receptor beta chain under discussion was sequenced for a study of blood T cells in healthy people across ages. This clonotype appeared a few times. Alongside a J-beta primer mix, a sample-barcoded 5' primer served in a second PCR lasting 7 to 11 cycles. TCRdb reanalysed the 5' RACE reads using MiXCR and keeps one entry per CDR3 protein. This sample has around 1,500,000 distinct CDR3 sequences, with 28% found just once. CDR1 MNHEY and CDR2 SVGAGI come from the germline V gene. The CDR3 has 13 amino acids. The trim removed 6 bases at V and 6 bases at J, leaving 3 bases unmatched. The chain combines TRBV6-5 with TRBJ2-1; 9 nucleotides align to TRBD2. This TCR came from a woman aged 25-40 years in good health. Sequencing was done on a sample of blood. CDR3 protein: CASRGTSFNEQFF. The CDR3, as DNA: TGTGCCAGCAGAGGGACTAGCTTCAATGAGCAGTTCTTC.